This is a list of T cell receptor beta chains from one sample in a study of control samples from healthy donors and cancer patients. Sequenced by immunoSEQ multiplex PCR; TCRdb stores in-frame clones only, minus some. The table includes around 96,000 clones, over 85% detected once. Sequenced material: blood. The receptors here all came from a man between 18 and 35 years old in good health. The CDR3 runs from the conserved cysteine through the conserved F or W. Fields, in order: J gene, D gene, V gene, clone size, CDR3 DNA, CDR3 protein. A D gene is named only where the DNA matches it firmly. The size field is filled for only some rows; it gives once, few, many or a size class.

TRBJ2-1 | . | TRBV11-2 | . | TGTGCCAGCAGCTTAATAGGGGATGAGCAGTTCTTC | CASSLIGDEQFF
TRBJ2-5 | . | TRBV29-1 | . | TGCAGCGTTGTCCAGGGATTCGGGACCCAGTACTTC | CSVVQGFGTQYF
TRBJ2-1 | TRBD2 | TRBV6-5 | . | TGTGCCAGCAGTTGGACTAGCGGGAGGTACAATGAGCAGTTCTTC | CASSWTSGRYNEQFF
TRBJ2-3 | TRBD2 | TRBV5-1 | . | TGCGCCAGCAGCTTAACTAGCGGGACGGCAGATACGCAGTATTTT | CASSLTSGTADTQYF
TRBJ2-5 | . | TRBV29-1 | . | TGCAGCGTTGACTGGGGTCTCCAAGAGACCCAGTACTTC | CSVDWGLQETQYF
TRBJ2-3 | TRBD2 | TRBV2 | . | TGTGCCAGTCAATCCGGGACTAGCCGGACCTCTAGCACAGATACGCAGTATTTT | CASQSGTSRTSSTDTQYF
TRBJ2-3 | TRBD2 | TRBV4-1 | . | TGCGCCAGCAGCCCATCTGGACTAGCGGGGGGGGCAGATACGCAGTATTTT | CASSPSGLAGGADTQYF
TRBJ1-1 | . | TRBV18 | . | TGTGCCAGCGTCAAAGAGCCTGAAGCTTTCTTT | CASVKEPEAFF
TRBJ1-5 | . | TRBV19 | few | TGTGCCAGTAATGAGGGTTACAATCAGCCCCAGCATTTT | CASNEGYNQPQHF
TRBJ2-6 | . | TRBV12-3/TRBV12-4 | . | TGTGCCAGCAGAGTCTCTGGGGCCAACGTCCTGACTTTC | CASRVSGANVLTF
TRBJ1-1 | TRBD1 | TRBV6-5 | . | TGTGCCAGCGGACAGGGGGTAGAGAACACTGAAGCTTTCTTT | CASGQGVENTEAFF
TRBJ2-2 | . | TRBV9 | . | TGTGCCAGCAGCGCCTGGACACCGACGAACACCGGGGAGCTGTTTTTT | CASSAWTPTNTGELFF
TRBJ2-1 | . | TRBV7-2 | . | TGTGCCAGCAGCTTAGGGCCCCCTTTGGAGCAGTTCTTC | CASSLGPPLEQFF
TRBJ1-1 | . | TRBV19 | . | TGTGCCAGTACTCGGGGACGGAACACTGAAGCTTTCTTT | CASTRGRNTEAFF
TRBJ1-1 | . | TRBV10-3 | . | TGTGCCAGTCAACACGACGCGAACACTGAAGCTTTCTTT | CASQHDANTEAFF
TRBJ1-4 | . | TRBV3-1/TRBV3-2 | . | TGTGCCAGCAGCCAAAACTCGGGAGAAAAACTGTTTTTT | CASSQNSGEKLFF